This T cell receptor beta chain appears in the sequencing data of a study of blood T cells in healthy people across ages. Findings and limits, study-wide: In older individuals, TCR beta diversity per million T cells was lower, falling roughly linearly with age.

In its sample, this clonotype was seen once. Its target is unknown. Caucasian, healthy and from Russia, the donors were aged between about 6 and 90. The authors ran a second PCR of roughly 6 to 12 cycles using a sample-barcoded 5' primer and a J-beta primer mix. Each of the samples gave a minimum of 3 million paired-end reads that contained CDR3. A single record per CDR3 protein comes from TCRdb applying MiXCR to the 5' RACE reads. The sample records 600,000 to 650,000 distinct CDR3 sequences, around 54% being singletons. CDR1 is ENHRY, CDR2 SYGVKD, per germline. J gave up 3 bases and V 10 bases, and 8 bases lay outside the gene matches. The CDR3 consists of 13 residues.

V and J are TRBV10-3 and TRBJ2-7; TRBD1 agrees at 8 bases. Sequenced input: blood. This TCR was sampled from a man in his 60s in good health. This CDR3 is CATRTGRDYEQYF. The CDR3 nucleotides are TGTGCCACCCGGACAGGGAGAGACTACGAGCAGTACTTC.